These T cell receptor beta chains were read from a single sample in a study of T-cell memory formation after mild COVID-19. A single record per CDR3 protein comes from TCRdb applying MiXCR to the 5' RACE reads. This table has 130,000 to 150,000 distinct CDR3 sequences, 6% appearing once. Sample: PBMCs or a T cell subset sorted from them (not recorded which). Receptors were obtained from an adult woman who had mild COVID-19 (a few samples of this study predate the infection). Cell type and time point are not known. Both conserved end residues are part of each CDR3. The D gene is left open where the match is weak. The size entry is marked missing in some rows and otherwise reads once, few, many or a size class.

len,j_gene,d_gene,v_gene,abundance,CDR3nt,CDR3aa
20,TRBJ2-3,TRBD2,TRBV7-9,-,TGTGCCAGCAGCTTAGCCCCCTATACCGGGACTAGCGGGAGGTCAGATACGCAGTATTTT,CASSLAPYTGTSGRSDTQYF
16,TRBJ2-2,-,TRBV29-1,few,TGCAGCGTTGGATTGGGCAGTACCCCTAACACCGGGGAGCTGTTTTTT,CSVGLGSTPNTGELFF
14,TRBJ2-5,TRBD2,TRBV27,-,TGTGCCAGCAGTTTATTCGGGGGGCAAGAGACCCAGTACTTC,CASSLFGGQETQYF
15,TRBJ1-1,TRBD1,TRBV30,few,TGTGCCTGGAGTGTACCGGACAGGACGAACACTGAAGCTTTCTTT,CAWSVPDRTNTEAFF
16,TRBJ2-2,-,TRBV5-1,-,TGCGCCAGCAGCTTGCAGGCAGGATCGAACACCGGGGAGCTGTTTTTT,CASSLQAGSNTGELFF
14,TRBJ2-3,TRBD2,TRBV29-1,many,TGCAGCGCCAAAGCGGGACCTGGGGCAGATACGCAGTATTTT,CSAKAGPGADTQYF
14,TRBJ1-5,-,TRBV12-3/TRBV12-4,many,TGTGCCAGCAGCCCTAGGGGGAGCAATCAGCCCCAGCATTTT,CASSPRGSNQPQHF
17,TRBJ2-1,-,TRBV25-1,few,TGTGCCAGCAGTGAAGATCGAGGGGGGAATTATTACAATGAGCAGTTCTTC,CASSEDRGGNYYNEQFF
13,TRBJ2-7,-,TRBV10-3,many,TGTGCCATCAGGGTGGGGGCCAGTTACGAGCAGTACTTC,CAIRVGASYEQYF
16,TRBJ2-3,TRBD2,TRBV5-1,many,TGCGCCAGCAGCTTGGCCTTGGGGGGGAGCACAGATACGCAGTATTTT,CASSLALGGSTDTQYF
14,TRBJ1-1,-,TRBV5-5,many,TGTGCCAGCAGCTTCCCTCTACAGAACACTGAAGCTTTCTTT,CASSFPLQNTEAFF
13,TRBJ2-1,-,TRBV15,few,TGTGCCACCAGCAGTTACAGGGACGATGAGCAGTTCTTC,CATSSYRDDEQFF
15,TRBJ2-2,TRBD2,TRBV5-1,many,TGCGCCAGCAGCTTAGCGGGAGGAGCAAACGGGGAGCTGTTTTTT,CASSLAGGANGELFF
16,TRBJ2-3,-,TRBV7-8,many,TGTGCCAGCAGCCCCAACCCCAGGCGGGGAATAGATACGCAGTATTTT,CASSPNPRRGIDTQYF
12,TRBJ2-1,-,TRBV12-3/TRBV12-4,few,TGTGCCAGCACGGCCCTCAACAATGAGCAGTTCTTC,CASTALNNEQFF
17,TRBJ2-3,-,TRBV20-1,many,TGCAGTGCTAGATCCGCCAATTACCTTTCTAGCACAGATACGCAGTATTTT,CSARSANYLSSTDTQYF
14,TRBJ1-1,-,TRBV12-3/TRBV12-4,-,TGTGCCAGCGGAAAGACAGGATTAAACACTGAAGCTTTCTTT,CASGKTGLNTEAFF